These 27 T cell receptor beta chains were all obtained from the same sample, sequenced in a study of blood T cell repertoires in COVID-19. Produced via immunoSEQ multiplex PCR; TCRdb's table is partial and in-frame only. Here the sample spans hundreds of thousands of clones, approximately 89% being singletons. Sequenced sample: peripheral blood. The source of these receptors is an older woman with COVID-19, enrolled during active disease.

This CDR3 is CASSGTGGFNGYTF. The CDR3 DNA reads as TGTGCCAGCAGTGGGACAGGGGGCTTTAATGGCTACACCTTC. The chain is built from TRBV2 and TRBJ1-2, with 11 positions matching TRBD1. CDR1 is SNHLY and CDR2 is FYNNEI in the germline V gene. With 4 bases clipped from V and 6 bases from J, the junction kept 4 bases outside the gene matches. The CDR3 runs 14 residues.

CDR3 nucleotides: TGTGCCACCAGTGACCCTCGTCTCACAGATACGCAGTATTTT. Translating it yields CATSDPRLTDTQYF. The gene calls are TRBV24-1 and TRBJ2-3; D gene uncertain. Germline assignment: CDR1 KGHDR and CDR2 SFDVKD. The CDR3 sequence is 14 residues long. V was cut by 4 bases and J by 2 bases, with 9 bases left in between.

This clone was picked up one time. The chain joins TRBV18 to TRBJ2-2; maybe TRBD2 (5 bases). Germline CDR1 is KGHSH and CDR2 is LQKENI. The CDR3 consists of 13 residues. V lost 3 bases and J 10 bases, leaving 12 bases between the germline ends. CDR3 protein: CASSPTGSMELFF. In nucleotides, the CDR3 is TGTGCCAGCTCACCTACGGGGTCGATGGAGCTGTTTTTT. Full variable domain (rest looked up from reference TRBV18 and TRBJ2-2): NAGVMQNPRHLVRRRGQEARLRCSPMKGHSHVYWYRQLPEEGLKFMVYLQKENIIDESGMPKERFSAEFPKEGPSILRIQQVVRGDSAAYFCASSPTGSMELFFGEGSRLTVL.

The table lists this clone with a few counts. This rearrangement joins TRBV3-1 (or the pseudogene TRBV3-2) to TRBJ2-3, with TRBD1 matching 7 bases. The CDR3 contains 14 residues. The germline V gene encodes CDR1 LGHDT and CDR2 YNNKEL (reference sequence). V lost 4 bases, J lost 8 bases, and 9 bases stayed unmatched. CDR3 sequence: CASSLGQAPLTQYF. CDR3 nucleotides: TGTGCCAGCAGCCTTGGACAGGCCCCTCTTACGCAGTATTTT.

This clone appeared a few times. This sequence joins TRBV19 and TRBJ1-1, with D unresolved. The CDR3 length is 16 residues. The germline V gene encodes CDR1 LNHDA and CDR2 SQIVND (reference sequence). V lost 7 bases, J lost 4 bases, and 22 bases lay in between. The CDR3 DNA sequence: TGTGCCAGTACCCCCTCCTGGGTCGGGGTGGCCACTGAAGCTTTCTTT. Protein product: CASTPSWVGVATEAFF.

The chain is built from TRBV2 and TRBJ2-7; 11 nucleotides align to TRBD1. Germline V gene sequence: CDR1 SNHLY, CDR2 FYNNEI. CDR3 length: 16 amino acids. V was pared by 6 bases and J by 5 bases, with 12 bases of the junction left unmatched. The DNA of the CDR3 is TGTGCCAGCAGATTTGAACTTGGACAGGGGGCGAACGAGCAGTACTTC. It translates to CASRFELGQGANEQYF.

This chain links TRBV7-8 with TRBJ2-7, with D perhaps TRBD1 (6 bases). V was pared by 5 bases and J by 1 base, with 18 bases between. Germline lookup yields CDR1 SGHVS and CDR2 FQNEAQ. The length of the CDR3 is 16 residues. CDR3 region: CASSPGQSWGSYEQYF. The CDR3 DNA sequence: TGTGCCAGCAGCCCAGGACAGTCGTGGGGTTCCTACGAGCAGTACTTC.

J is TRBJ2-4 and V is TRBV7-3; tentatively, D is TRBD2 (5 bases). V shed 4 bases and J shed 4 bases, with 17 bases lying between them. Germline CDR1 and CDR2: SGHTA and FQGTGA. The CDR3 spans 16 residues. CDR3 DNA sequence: TGTGCCAGCAGCTCTCAACCGGACTCGAATAAAAACATTCAGTACTTC. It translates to CASSSQPDSNKNIQYF.

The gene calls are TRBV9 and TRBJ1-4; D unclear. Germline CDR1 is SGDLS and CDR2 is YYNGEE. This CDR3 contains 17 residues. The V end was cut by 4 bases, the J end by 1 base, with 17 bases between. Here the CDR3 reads CASSYRDRRGTNEKLFF. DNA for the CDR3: TGTGCCAGCAGCTATCGGGATCGGAGAGGAACTAATGAAAAACTGTTTTTT.

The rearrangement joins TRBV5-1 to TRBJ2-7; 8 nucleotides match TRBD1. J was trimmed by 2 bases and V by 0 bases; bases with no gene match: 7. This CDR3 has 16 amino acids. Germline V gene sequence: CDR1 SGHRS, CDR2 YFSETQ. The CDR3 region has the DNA TGCGCCAGCAGCTTGGATGGGACAGGACCCCCCTACGAGCAGTACTTC. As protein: CASSLDGTGPPYEQYF.

The CDR3 protein is CASSQTGGNSPLHF. Here the CDR3 DNA reads TGCGCCAGCAGCCAGACAGGGGGAAATTCACCCCTCCACTTT. The V gene is TRBV4-1, the J gene TRBJ1-6, with 9 bases aligning to TRBD1. Trimming removed 3 bases from V and 7 bases from J; junction bases left unmatched: 1. The length of the CDR3 is 14 residues. Germline lookup yields CDR1 MGHRA and CDR2 YSYEKL.

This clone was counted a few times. The CDR3 loop reads CASSSYSGNTIYF. DNA for the CDR3: TGCGCCAGCAGCTCCTACTCTGGAAACACCATATATTTT. The chain is built from TRBV5-1 and TRBJ1-3; D gene unclear. The CDR3 runs to 13 residues. V lost 3 bases, J lost 0 bases, and 4 bases lay in between. The germline V gene has CDR1 SGHRS and CDR2 YFSETQ.

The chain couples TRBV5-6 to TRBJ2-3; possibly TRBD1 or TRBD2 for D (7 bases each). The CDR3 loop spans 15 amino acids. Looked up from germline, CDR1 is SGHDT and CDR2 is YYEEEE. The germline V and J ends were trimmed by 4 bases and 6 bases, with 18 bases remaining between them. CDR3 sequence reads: CASSLGQTRGDTQYF. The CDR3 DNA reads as TGTGCCAGCAGCCTGGGACAGACGCGGGGGGATACGCAGTATTTT.

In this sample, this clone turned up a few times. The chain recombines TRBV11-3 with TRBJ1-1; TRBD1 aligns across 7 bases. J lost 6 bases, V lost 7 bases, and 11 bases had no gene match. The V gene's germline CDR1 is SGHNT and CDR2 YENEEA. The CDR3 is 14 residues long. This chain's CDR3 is CASKTSEGASEAFF. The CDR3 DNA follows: TGTGCCAGCAAGACCTCTGAGGGGGCTTCTGAAGCTTTCTTT. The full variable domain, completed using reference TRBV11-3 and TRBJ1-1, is EAGVVQSPRYKIIEKKQPVAFWCNPISGHNTLYWYLQNLGQGPELLIRYENEEAVDDSQLPKDRFSAERLKGVDSTLKIQPAELGDSAVYLCASKTSEGASEAFFGQGTRLTVV.

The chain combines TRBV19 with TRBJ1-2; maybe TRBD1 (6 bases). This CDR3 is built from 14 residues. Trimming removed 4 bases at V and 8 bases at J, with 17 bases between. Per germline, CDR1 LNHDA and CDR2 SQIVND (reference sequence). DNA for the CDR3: TGTGCCAGTAGTAACCCGGGACAAAAGAGGGGCTACACCTTC. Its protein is CASSNPGQKRGYTF. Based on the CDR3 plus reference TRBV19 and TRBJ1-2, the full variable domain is DGGITQSPKYLFRKEGQNVTLSCEQNLNHDAMYWYRQDPGQGLRLIYYSQIVNDFQKGDIAEGYSVSREKKESFPLTVTSAQKNPTAFYLCASSNPGQKRGYTFGSGTRLTVV.

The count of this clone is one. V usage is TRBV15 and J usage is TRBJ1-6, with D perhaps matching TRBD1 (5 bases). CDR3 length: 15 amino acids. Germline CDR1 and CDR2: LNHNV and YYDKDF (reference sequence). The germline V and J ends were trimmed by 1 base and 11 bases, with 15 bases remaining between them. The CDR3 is CATSRAGGANPPLHF. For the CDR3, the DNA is TGTGCCACCAGCAGAGCAGGCGGGGCCAATCCACCCCTCCACTTT.

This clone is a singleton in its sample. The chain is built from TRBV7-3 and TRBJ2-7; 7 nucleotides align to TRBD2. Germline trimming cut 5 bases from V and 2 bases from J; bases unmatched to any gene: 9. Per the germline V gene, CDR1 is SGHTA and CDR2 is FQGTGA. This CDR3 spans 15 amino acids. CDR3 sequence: CASSPPGGRAYEQYF. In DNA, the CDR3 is TGTGCCAGCAGCCCCCCGGGGGGAAGGGCCTACGAGCAGTACTTC.

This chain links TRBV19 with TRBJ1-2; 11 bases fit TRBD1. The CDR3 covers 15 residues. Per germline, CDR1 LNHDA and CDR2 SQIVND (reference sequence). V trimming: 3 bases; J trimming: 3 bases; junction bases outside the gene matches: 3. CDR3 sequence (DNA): TGTGCCAGTAGTATCCAGGACAGGGGGCACTATGGCTACACCTTC. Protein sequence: CASSIQDRGHYGYTF.

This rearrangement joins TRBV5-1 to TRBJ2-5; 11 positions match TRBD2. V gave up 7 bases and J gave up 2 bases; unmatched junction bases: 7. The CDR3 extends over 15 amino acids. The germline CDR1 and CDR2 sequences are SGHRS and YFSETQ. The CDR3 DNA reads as TGCGCCAGCTGTCTCGGGACTAGCGGACAAGAGACCCAGTACTTC. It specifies CASCLGTSGQETQYF.

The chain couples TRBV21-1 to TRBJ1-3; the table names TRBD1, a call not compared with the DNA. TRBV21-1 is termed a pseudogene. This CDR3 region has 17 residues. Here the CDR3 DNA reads TGTGCCAGCAGCAAACAAGGACGAACAGGGGTAGGAAACACCATATATTTT. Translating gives CASSKQGRTGVGNTIYF.

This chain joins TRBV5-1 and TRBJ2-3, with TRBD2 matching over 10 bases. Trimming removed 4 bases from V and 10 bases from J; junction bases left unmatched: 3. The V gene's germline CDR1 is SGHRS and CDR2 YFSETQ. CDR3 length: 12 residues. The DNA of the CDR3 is TGCGCCAGCAGCCCTCTAGCGGGAGCGCAGTATTTT. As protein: CASSPLAGAQYF.

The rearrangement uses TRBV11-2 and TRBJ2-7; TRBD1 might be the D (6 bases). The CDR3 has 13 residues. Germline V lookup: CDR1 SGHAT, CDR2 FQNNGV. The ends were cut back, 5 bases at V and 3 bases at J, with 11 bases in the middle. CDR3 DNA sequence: TGTGCCAGCAGCCTTTCGACAGGCTACGAGCAGTACTTC. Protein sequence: CASSLSTGYEQYF.

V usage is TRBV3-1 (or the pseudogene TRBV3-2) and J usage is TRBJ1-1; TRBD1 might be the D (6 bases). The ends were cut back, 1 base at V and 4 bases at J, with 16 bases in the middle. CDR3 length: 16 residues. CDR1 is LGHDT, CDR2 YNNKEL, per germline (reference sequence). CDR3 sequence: CASSQGGTSAGTEAFF. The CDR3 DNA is TGTGCCAGCAGCCAAGGGGGGACATCTGCGGGCACTGAAGCTTTCTTT.

For the CDR3, the DNA is TGTGCCCAGCAAGGGACGGGAGCGGGCTCCTACGAGCAGTACTTC. Amino acid sequence: CAQQGTGAGSYEQYF. The chain links TRBV2 to TRBJ2-7, with D possibly TRBD2 on 6 matching bases. Trimming removed 11 bases from V and 0 bases from J, with 20 bases in between. Germline values: CDR1 SNHLY, CDR2 FYNNEI. This CDR3 comprises 15 residues. The full variable domain, its missing parts supplied by reference TRBV2 and TRBJ2-7, is EPEVTQTPSHQVTQMGQEVILRCVPISNHLYFYWYRQILGQKVEFLVSFYNNEISEKSEIFDDQFSVERPDGSNFTLKIRSTKLEDSAMYFCAQQGTGAGSYEQYFGPGTRLTVT.

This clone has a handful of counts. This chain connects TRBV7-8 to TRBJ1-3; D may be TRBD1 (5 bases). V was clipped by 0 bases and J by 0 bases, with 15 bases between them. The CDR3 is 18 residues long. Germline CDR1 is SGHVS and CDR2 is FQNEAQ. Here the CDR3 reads CASSLAGTVHFSGNTIYF. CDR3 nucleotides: TGTGCCAGCAGCTTAGCCGGGACTGTGCACTTCTCTGGAAACACCATATATTTT.

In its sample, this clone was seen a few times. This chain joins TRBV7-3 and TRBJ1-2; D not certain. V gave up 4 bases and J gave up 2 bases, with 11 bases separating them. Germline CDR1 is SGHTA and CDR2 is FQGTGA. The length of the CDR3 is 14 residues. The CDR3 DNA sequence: TGTGCCAGCAGCTCCAGCCCAGCGAACTATGGCTACACCTTC. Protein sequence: CASSSSPANYGYTF.

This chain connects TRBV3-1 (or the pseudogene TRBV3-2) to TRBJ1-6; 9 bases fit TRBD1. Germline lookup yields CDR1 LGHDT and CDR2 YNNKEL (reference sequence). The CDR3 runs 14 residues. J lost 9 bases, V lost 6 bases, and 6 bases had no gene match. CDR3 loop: CASRDRGTTSPLHF. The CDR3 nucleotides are TGTGCCAGCAGGGACAGGGGCACGACTTCACCCCTCCACTTT.